These T cell receptor beta chains were read from a single sample in a study of PD-1 and CTLA-4 blockade in melanoma. The repertoire was sequenced with immunoSEQ multiplex PCR; TCRdb's copy has only in-frame clones and lacks some. The data show some 15,000 clones, over 60% seen once. The sample was CD8+ T cells from peripheral blood, taken before anti-PD-1 treatment. The receptors stem from a human donor with melanoma. CDR3s include the opening cysteine and the closing phenylalanine or tryptophan. A D gene is named only where the DNA matches it firmly. A clone size is listed for some rows: how often the clone was seen (once, few, many), or a class if it is expanded.

cdr3_length	j_call	d_call	v_call	clone_size	cdr3_nt	cdr3_aa
14	TRBJ2-3	NA	TRBV11-3	NA	TGTGCCAGCAGCTTACGAGAATACACAGATACGCAGTATTTT	CASSLREYTDTQYF
16	TRBJ2-3	NA	TRBV6-1	NA	TGTGCCAGCAGTGAATTGATAGGGGGAACCACAGATACGCAGTATTTT	CASSELIGGTTDTQYF
13	TRBJ1-3	NA	TRBV3-1/TRBV3-2	NA	TGTGCCAGCGGCGGTACCTCTGGAAACACCATATATTTT	CASGGTSGNTIYF
14	TRBJ2-7	NA	TRBV5-5	NA	TGTGCCAGCAGCTTGGATTCAGACCTCTACGAGCAGTACTTC	CASSLDSDLYEQYF
16	TRBJ1-5	TRBD1	TRBV5-5	NA	TGTGCCAGCAGCTCGGGACAGGGGTTTTCTCATCAGCCCCAGCATTTT	CASSSGQGFSHQPQHF
12	TRBJ1-2	NA	TRBV7-9	NA	TGTGCCGGCAGGGCTCTCGGATATGGCTACACCTTC	CAGRALGYGYTF
18	TRBJ2-5	TRBD2	TRBV10-3	NA	TGTGCCATCAGTGGGAACAGGGTGACTAGCGGGAAGTTTGGGACCCAGTACTTC	CAISGNRVTSGKFGTQYF
12	TRBJ1-2	NA	TRBV3-1/TRBV3-2	NA	TGTGCCAGCAGCCAGGGGGCGGGTGGCTACACCTTC	CASSQGAGGYTF
13	TRBJ2-5	NA	TRBV9	NA	TGTGCCAGCACCGGAGAAGGGCAAGAGACCCAGTACTTC	CASTGEGQETQYF
13	TRBJ2-7	NA	TRBV27	NA	TGTGCCAGCAGTATAAACAGCAACTACGAGCAGTACTTC	CASSINSNYEQYF
10	TRBJ1-2	NA	TRBV2	NA	TGTGCCAGCAGGGACTATGGCTACACCTTC	CASRDYGYTF
15	TRBJ2-7	NA	TRBV27	NA	TGTGCCAGCAGTCTTGGGACGTGGGGCTCCTACGAGCAGTACTTC	CASSLGTWGSYEQYF
11	TRBJ2-3	NA	TRBV10-2	NA	TGCGCCAGCAGTGACACAGATACGCAGTATTTT	CASSDTDTQYF
16	TRBJ2-5	TRBD2	TRBV7-9	NA	TGTGCCAGCAGCCTCCCCCTTAGGGGAGGGGCAGAGACCCAGTACTTC	CASSLPLRGGAETQYF
14	TRBJ1-2	NA	TRBV4-2	medium-sized	TGTGCCAGCAGCCAAGAGGGCGGGGAATATGGCTACACCTTC	CASSQEGGEYGYTF
15	TRBJ2-7	NA	TRBV6-1	medium-sized	TGTGCCAGCAGTGAAGTGAGGGCTACTCCGAGGGAGCAGTACTTC	CASSEVRATPREQYF
16	TRBJ1-1	NA	TRBV7-2	NA	TGTGCCAGCAGCTTAAAGAGGCGGATGATGAACACTGAAGCTTTCTTT	CASSLKRRMMNTEAFF
15	TRBJ2-1	TRBD1	TRBV27	NA	TGTGCCAGCAGTCGGACAGGGGGCGCCCACAATGAGCAGTTCTTC	CASSRTGGAHNEQFF
15	TRBJ2-1	NA	TRBV29-1	NA	TGCAGCGTCGCCGGGACTTCCAGCTCCTACAATGAGCAGTTCTTC	CSVAGTSSSYNEQFF
14	TRBJ1-1	NA	TRBV19	once	TGTGCCAGTAGTTACCCGTTCGGGAACACTGAAGCTTTCTTT	CASSYPFGNTEAFF
15	TRBJ1-5	NA	TRBV4-1	NA	TGCGCCAGCAGCCTTCGGGACGGCGAGTATCAGCCCCAGCATTTT	CASSLRDGEYQPQHF
18	TRBJ2-5	TRBD1	TRBV28	once	TGTGCCAGCAGCCTCCCCCGGGACAGGGGAAGAAGAGAAGAGACCCAGTACTTC	CASSLPRDRGRREETQYF
15	TRBJ1-2	NA	TRBV5-1	NA	TGCGCCAGCAGCTTGGCAGGGGAGGATTCCGATGGCTACACCTTC	CASSLAGEDSDGYTF
14	TRBJ1-1	TRBD1	TRBV13	NA	TGTGCCAGCAGCCCAAAGGACAGGGGCACTGAAGCTTTCTTT	CASSPKDRGTEAFF
17	TRBJ2-7	NA	TRBV6-6	few	TGTGCCAGCAGTCCCCTCATGGACAGTGGCTGGGACTACGAGCAGTACTTC	CASSPLMDSGWDYEQYF
12	TRBJ2-7	NA	TRBV29-1	NA	TGCAGCGTTGCCGGGACGGGCTACGAGCAGTACTTC	CSVAGTGYEQYF
12	TRBJ2-1	NA	TRBV7-6	NA	TGTGCCAGCAGCCCAATCTACAATGAGCAGTTCTTC	CASSPIYNEQFF
17	TRBJ2-7	TRBD1	TRBV4-1	medium-sized	TGCGCCAGCAGCCAAGAAAGACGGACAGGGGTAAAGGACGAGCAGTACTTC	CASSQERRTGVKDEQYF
12	TRBJ1-1	NA	TRBV12-3/TRBV12-4	once	TGTGCCAGCAGTTTGGCAGGCACTGAAGCTTTCTTT	CASSLAGTEAFF
14	TRBJ2-2	NA	TRBV7-9	NA	TGTGCCAGCAGCTTCTTGGGCTACACCGGGGAGCTGTTTTTT	CASSFLGYTGELFF
14	TRBJ1-1	TRBD1	TRBV4-1	NA	TGCGCCAGCAGCCGGATAGGGGACAGGCTTGAAGCTTTCTTT	CASSRIGDRLEAFF
17	TRBJ1-5	NA	TRBV6-1	NA	TGTGCCAGCAGTGTTGAATTGTGGGATTCAATCATTAGGCCCCAGCATTTT	CASSVELWDSIIRPQHF
15	TRBJ1-2	NA	TRBV6-4	NA	TGTGCCAGCAGTGACTCGAACGAGATTCCTCATGGCTACACCTTC	CASSDSNEIPHGYTF
14	TRBJ2-3	NA	TRBV19	NA	TGTGCCAGTAGTATCCCTGGGGGGCAAGATACGCAGTATTTT	CASSIPGGQDTQYF
15	TRBJ1-1	TRBD1	TRBV19	NA	TGTGCCAGTAGTAAGGAGGGGGCGCAGAACACTGAAGCTTTCTTT	CASSKEGAQNTEAFF
14	TRBJ1-2	NA	TRBV27	NA	TGTGCCAGCAGTCCCTTCGGGGGTGACTATGGCTACACCTTC	CASSPFGGDYGYTF
14	TRBJ2-1	NA	TRBV6-5	medium-sized	TGTGCCAGCAGTTACTCCTCGATGGGAATAGAGCAGTTCTTC	CASSYSSMGIEQFF
12	TRBJ1-4	NA	TRBV2	NA	TGTGCCAGCAGATCTGGAAATGAAAAACTGTTTTTT	CASRSGNEKLFF
14	TRBJ1-2	NA	TRBV5-4	NA	TGTGCCAGCAGCTTAGGCTCAGAAAACTATGGCTACACCTTC	CASSLGSENYGYTF
16	TRBJ2-3	TRBD2	TRBV7-9	NA	TGTGCCAGCAGCCCGGTGCTAGCGGCCATCACAGATACGCAGTATTTT	CASSPVLAAITDTQYF
14	TRBJ1-2	NA	TRBV4-2	NA	TGTGCCAGCAGCCAAGGGACAGCCTTCTATGGCTACACCTTC	CASSQGTAFYGYTF
15	TRBJ2-7	TRBD2	TRBV19	NA	TGTGCCAGTAGTATAGCTTGGACTAGCTCTCACGAGCAGTACTTC	CASSIAWTSSHEQYF